These 25 T cell receptor beta chains were all obtained from the same sample, sequenced in a study of T cells in Graves' hyperthyroidism and ophthalmopathy. TCR beta CDR3 regions were amplified from RNA. In the first-round RT-PCR of the TCR CDR3, the HTBI primer set was used. TCRdb independently ran MiXCR on the multiplex PCR reads; one entry per CDR3 protein. The sample includes under 600,000 distinct CDR3 sequences, approximately 15% of them seen just once. The sample comprised blood. These receptors came from a woman aged 40-49 years with Graves' ophthalmopathy.

This clonotype has a count of ten or more. This chain joins TRBV11-2 and TRBJ2-2; 10 bases are a match to TRBD2. Germline trimming cut 5 bases from V and 5 bases from J; bases unmatched to any gene: 5. This CDR3 contains 15 residues. CDR1 is SGHAT, CDR2 FQNNGV, per germline. CDR3 in DNA: TGTGCCAGCAGCCTCAAGCGGGAGGGAACCGGGGAGCTGTTTTTT. Protein product: CASSLKREGTGELFF.

This clonotype was recorded many times. Written as DNA, the CDR3 is TGTGCCAGCTCACCGCCCGGGACTAGCTCACAATTGGAGACCCAGTACTTC. Translated, it gives CASSPPGTSSQLETQYF. V usage is TRBV18 and J usage is TRBJ2-5, with 9 bases that match TRBD2. Trimming removed 3 bases from V and 5 bases from J; junction bases left unmatched: 13. CDR1 is KGHSH and CDR2 is LQKENI in the germline V gene. The CDR3 covers 17 residues.

Ten or more counts support this clonotype. CDR3 residues: CASSLVTSGRAFREQYF. CDR3 DNA sequence: TGTGCCAGCAGCTTAGTAACTAGCGGGAGGGCCTTTAGGGAGCAGTACTTC. V gene TRBV7-8 combines with J gene TRBJ2-7; 13 bases line up with TRBD2. Germline values: CDR1 SGHVS, CDR2 FQNEAQ. This CDR3 comprises 17 residues. Trimming at V came to 1 base and at J to 7 bases, leaving 10 bases not matched to a gene. Full variable domain (rest looked up from reference TRBV7-8 and TRBJ2-7): GAGVSQSPRYKVAKRGQDVALRCDPISGHVSLFWYQQALGQGPEFLTYFQNEAQLDKSGLPSDRFFAERPEGSVSTLKIQRTQQEDSAVYLCASSLVTSGRAFREQYFGPGTRLTVT.

This clonotype was found many times. This chain connects TRBV5-8 to TRBJ2-2; D gene ambiguous. CDR1 is SGHTS and CDR2 is YDEGEE in the germline V gene. The CDR3 contains 13 residues. Trimming shortened V by 2 bases and J by 3 bases, and 5 bases separated the two germline ends. The CDR3 sequence: CASSLAHTGELFF. The CDR3 DNA reads as TGTGCCAGCAGCTTAGCGCACACCGGGGAGCTGTTTTTT.

This clonotype was observed a handful of times. The conserved phenylalanine or tryptophan normally closing the CDR3 is absent here, so this likely arose from a read error. This chain uses TRBV27 with TRBJ1-1; TRBD1 agrees at 7 bases. V shed 4 bases and J 1 base; nucleotides not matched to a gene: 9. Germline assignment: CDR1 MNHEY and CDR2 SMNVEV (reference sequence). The length of the CDR3 is 16 residues. The CDR3 DNA reads TGTGCCAGCAGTTCATCCCCGACAGGGTGGAACACTGAAGCTTTCCTT. Translating it yields CASSSSPTGWNTEAFL.

This chain uses TRBV19 with TRBJ2-5, with 10 bases fitting TRBD1. CDR1 and CDR2 from the germline V gene are LNHDA and SQIVND (reference sequence). Trimming at V came to 6 bases and at J to 1 base, leaving 5 bases not matched to a gene. The CDR3 runs 15 residues. CDR3 nucleotides: TGTGCCAGTAGACCGGGACAGGGGACCCAAGAGACCCAGTACTTC. It specifies CASRPGQGTQETQYF.

There are a few counts of this clonotype. The genes are TRBV27 and TRBJ1-5; the match to TRBD1 covers 7 bases. Germline V gene data show CDR1 as MNHEY and CDR2 as SMNVEV (reference sequence). The ends lost 8 bases at V and 3 bases at J; junction bases unmatched: 10. There are 15 residues in the CDR3. CDR3 coding DNA: TGTGCCAGCGGAGACAGGGCCCCGACCAATCAGCCCCAGCATTTT. This sequence encodes CASGDRAPTNQPQHF.

In its sample, this clonotype was seen a few times. This chain joins TRBV7-9 and TRBJ2-3, with 13 bases fitting TRBD2. CDR1 is SEHNR, CDR2 FQNEAQ, per germline (reference sequence). The CDR3 has 15 amino acids. With 6 bases clipped from V and 6 bases from J, the junction kept 6 bases outside the gene matches. DNA of the CDR3: TGTGCCAGCAGTTCGGGACTAGCGGGACCGGATACGCAGTATTTT. Translation gives CASSSGLAGPDTQYF.

This clonotype was detected a few times. The chain recombines TRBV2 with TRBJ2-7, with 8 bases matching TRBD2. Losses at the gene ends were 7 bases for V and 0 bases for J; bases not matched to a gene: 5. This CDR3 comprises 14 residues. CDR1 and CDR2 (germline): SNHLY, FYNNEI. This chain's CDR3 is CASTKSGSSYEQYF. The CDR3 bases are TGTGCCAGCACCAAAAGCGGGAGCTCCTACGAGCAGTACTTC.

This clonotype has a count of ten or more. CDR3 region: CASSVAGGDGELFF. The DNA for the CDR3 is TGTGCCAGCAGCGTAGCAGGGGGCGACGGGGAGCTGTTTTTT. This sequence joins TRBV9 and TRBJ2-2; TRBD1 aligns across 8 bases. Germline trimming cut 0 bases from V and 7 bases from J; bases unmatched to any gene: 2. This CDR3 region has 14 residues. Per the germline V gene, CDR1 is SGDLS and CDR2 is YYNGEE.

This clonotype was observed a handful of times. The rearrangement uses TRBV7-9 and TRBJ2-6; D is unresolved. The length of the CDR3 is 15 residues. Germline CDR1 reads SEHNR; CDR2 reads FQNEAQ (reference sequence). V lost 2 bases, J lost 0 bases, and 5 bases lay in between. The CDR3 loop is CASSLLVSGANVLTF. CDR3 coding DNA: TGTGCCAGCAGCTTATTAGTCTCTGGGGCCAACGTCCTGACTTTC.

This sequence joins TRBV27 and TRBJ2-3; 11 nucleotides agree with TRBD1. The germline gives CDR1 MNHEY, CDR2 SMNVEV (reference sequence). V shed 6 bases and J 7 bases; nucleotides not matched to a gene: 6. This CDR3 is 14 amino acids long. The CDR3 region has the DNA TGTGCCAGCAGGGATGGGACAGGGGGATATACGCAGTATTTT. This encodes CASRDGTGGYTQYF.

This clonotype was found many times. The J gene is TRBJ1-1, the V gene TRBV12-3 or TRBV12-4; 7 nucleotides align to TRBD1. With V trimmed by 6 bases and J by 1 base, 8 bases remained unmatched. The CDR3 extends over 15 amino acids. This CDR3 reads CASRRDSIQNTEAFF. CDR3 DNA sequence: TGTGCCAGCAGACGGGACAGTATTCAGAACACTGAAGCTTTCTTT.

The chain combines TRBV20-1 with TRBJ2-4, with 7 bases fitting TRBD1. CDR1 DFQATT and CDR2 SNEGSKA come from the germline V gene (reference sequence). V gave up 5 bases and J gave up 1 base; unmatched junction bases: 14. There are 17 residues in the CDR3. This chain's CDR3 is CSAGVGQLLSAKNIQYF. CDR3 nucleotides: TGCAGTGCTGGAGTGGGACAGCTTCTTTCGGCCAAAAACATTCAGTACTTC.

Ten or more counts support this clonotype. The chain links TRBV11-2 to TRBJ1-2, with a possible D match to TRBD1 (6 bases). Trimming stripped 4 bases from V and 8 bases from J, with 20 bases between. The length of the CDR3 is 15 residues. Germline-derived CDR1 and CDR2 are SGHAT and FQNNGV. CDR3: CASSSLLPGGRGYTF. CDR3 in DNA: TGTGCCAGCAGCTCCCTCCTGCCGGGGGGGCGAGGCTACACCTTC.

With regard to this clonotype: The junction departs from germline at one end; a sequencing error may be responsible. The V gene is TRBV5-1, the J gene TRBJ1-4; D remains ambiguous. Germline V gene lookup returns CDR1 SGHRS and CDR2 YFSETQ. The CDR3 has 13 amino acids. Here the CDR3 reads CASSSGLNEKLFF. CDR3 bases: TGTGCCAGCAGCTCCGGACTTAATGAAAAACTGTTTTTT.

This clonotype showed up just a few times. The chain has TRBV6-1 and TRBJ2-5; 12 bases align to TRBD1. The germline CDR1 and CDR2 sequences are MNHNS and SASEGT. J was trimmed by 1 base and V by 7 bases; bases with no gene match: 7. CDR3 length: 16 amino acids. For the CDR3, the DNA is TGTGCCAGCACCAAAGGGACAGGGGGCATCCAAGAGACCCAGTACTTC. Its protein product is CASTKGTGGIQETQYF.

This clonotype was seen repeatedly, ten times or more. This sequence joins TRBV20-1 and TRBJ1-2; D unresolved. This CDR3 region has 16 residues. Trimming removed 3 bases from V and 7 bases from J, with 24 bases in between. CDR1 and CDR2 (germline): DFQATT, SNEGSKA (reference sequence). CDR3: CSARAIRFFLGSGYTF. Written as DNA, the CDR3 is TGCAGTGCTAGGGCTATAAGGTTTTTTTTAGGTAGTGGCTACACCTTC.

This clonotype was seen many times. V gene TRBV30 combines with J gene TRBJ1-6; 7 bases are shared with TRBD1. This CDR3 region has 14 residues. Per the germline V gene, CDR1 is GTSNPN and CDR2 is SVGIG (reference sequence). The junction had 5 bases not matched to a gene; V was cut back by 0 bases and J by 9 bases. This CDR3 is CAWSVLTGTSPLHF. The CDR3 region has the DNA TGTGCCTGGAGTGTACTGACAGGGACTTCACCCCTCCACTTT. The variable domain in full, with the rest retrieved from reference TRBV30 and TRBJ1-6, is SQTIHQWPATLVQPVGSPLSLECTVEGTSNPNLYWYRQAAGRGLQLLFYSVGIGQISSEVPQNLSASRPQDRQFILSSKKLLLSDSGFYLCAWSVLTGTSPLHFGNGTRLTVT.

Ten or more counts support this clonotype. The chain carries TRBV5-8 and TRBJ2-3; possible D gene TRBD1, 6 bases. This CDR3 has 15 amino acids. Per the germline V gene, CDR1 is SGHTS and CDR2 is YDEGEE. V was pared by 3 bases and J by 1 base, with 12 bases between. CDR3 residues: CASSWGTPRTDTQYF. The CDR3 DNA is TGTGCCAGCAGCTGGGGGACACCGCGCACAGATACGCAGTATTTT.

This clonotype was counted ten times or more. This chain links TRBV5-1 with TRBJ2-2, with a weak D call TRBD1 (5 bases). This CDR3 is 16 amino acids long. CDR1 is SGHRS and CDR2 is YFSETQ in the germline V gene. Trimming removed 0 bases at V and 3 bases at J, with 12 bases between. The CDR3 reads CASSLGQSGYTGELFF. CDR3 nucleotides: TGCGCCAGCAGCTTGGGACAGTCAGGTTACACCGGGGAGCTGTTTTTT.

Of note for this clonotype: A much larger clone is a single base away; this may be a read error. This rearrangement joins TRBV20-1 to TRBJ2-1; D is possibly TRBD1 (5 bases). The DNA end favors TRBJ2-7, so the J call may be wrong. CDR3 length: 15 residues. The germline CDR1 and CDR2 sequences are DFQATT and SNEGSKA (reference sequence). The CDR3 DNA reads as TGCAGTGCTAGAGTGGTGGGTGGGGCCTACAATGAGCAGTACTTC. Translated: CSARVVGGAYNEQYF.

This clonotype came up many times. The chain recombines TRBV20-1 with TRBJ2-2; a possible D gene is TRBD1 (5 bases). Trimming removed 3 bases at V and 1 base at J, with 9 bases between. This CDR3 is 14 amino acids long. Germline V gene lookup returns CDR1 DFQATT and CDR2 SNEGSKA (reference sequence). This CDR3 is CSARAGQNTGELFF. The CDR3 region has the DNA TGCAGTGCTAGGGCCGGACAGAACACCGGGGAGCTGTTTTTT.

This clonotype has ten or more counts. V gene TRBV20-1 combines with J gene TRBJ2-7; 11 bases are shared with TRBD2. The CDR3 is 16 residues long. Germline values: CDR1 DFQATT, CDR2 SNEGSKA (reference sequence). The ends lost 5 bases at V and 0 bases at J; junction bases unmatched: 9. CDR3 in DNA: TGCAGTGCTCGCGAGCCGACTAGCGGGGACTCCTACGAGCAGTACTTC. Translation gives CSAREPTSGDSYEQYF.

The genes are TRBV10-3 and TRBJ2-1, with 9 bases matching TRBD1. CDR1 is ENHRY, CDR2 SYGVKD, per germline. The J segment lost 5 bases and the V segment lost 9 bases, leaving 5 bases of the junction unmatched. The length of the CDR3 is 13 residues. The CDR3 nucleotides are TGTGCCATGGGACAGGGAGGGGACAATGAGCAGTTCTTC. It specifies CAMGQGGDNEQFF.